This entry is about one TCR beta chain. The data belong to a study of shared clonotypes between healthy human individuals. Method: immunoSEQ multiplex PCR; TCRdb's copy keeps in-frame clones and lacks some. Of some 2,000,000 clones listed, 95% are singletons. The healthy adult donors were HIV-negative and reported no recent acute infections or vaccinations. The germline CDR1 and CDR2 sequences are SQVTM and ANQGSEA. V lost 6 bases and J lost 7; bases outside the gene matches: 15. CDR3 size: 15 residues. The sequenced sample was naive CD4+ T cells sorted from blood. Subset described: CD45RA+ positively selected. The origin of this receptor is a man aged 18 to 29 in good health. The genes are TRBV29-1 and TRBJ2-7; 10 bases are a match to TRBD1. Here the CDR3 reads CSVIPGQGILYEQYF. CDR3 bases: TGCAGCGTGATCCCGGGACAGGGGATTCTCTATGAGCAGTACTTC.